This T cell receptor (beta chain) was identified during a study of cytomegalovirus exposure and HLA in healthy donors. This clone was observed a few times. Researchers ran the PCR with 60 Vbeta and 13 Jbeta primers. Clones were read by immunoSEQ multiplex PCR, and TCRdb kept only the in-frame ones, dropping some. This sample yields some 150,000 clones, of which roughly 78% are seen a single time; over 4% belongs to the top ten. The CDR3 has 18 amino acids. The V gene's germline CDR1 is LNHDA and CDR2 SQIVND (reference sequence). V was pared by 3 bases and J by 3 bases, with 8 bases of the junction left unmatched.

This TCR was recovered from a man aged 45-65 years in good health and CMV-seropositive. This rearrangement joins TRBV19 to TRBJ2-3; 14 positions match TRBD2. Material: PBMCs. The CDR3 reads CASSMTRLAGGRTDTQYF. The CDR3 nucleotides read TGTGCCAGTAGTATGACAAGACTAGCGGGAGGGAGGACAGATACGCAGTATTTT.